The T cell receptor (beta chain) under discussion was sequenced for a study of CD8+ T cells in alopecia areata. Germline CDR1 SGHDT, CDR2 YYEEEE. With 3 bases removed from V and 6 bases from J, the gap between germline ends came to 13 bases. There are 14 residues in the CDR3. Findings and caveats of the study: Relative to mice, TCR sharing across patients was less clear, a difference possibly HLA-related.

Reverse transcribed after extraction, RNA yielded cDNA as the sequencing template. TCRdb's copy holds only in-frame clones and misses some; the assay was immunoSEQ multiplex PCR. The sample carries tens of thousands of clones, roughly 60% recorded once. About this clone itself: Its antigen is undetermined.

CD4+ cells of roughly 5 patients were subjected to sorting into CD25+CD127- cells. Alopecia areata patients provided lesional scalp punch biopsies and peripheral blood. CD4+ and CD8+ T cells were sorted from PBMCs stained for CD3, CD4 and CD8. The chain couples TRBV5-6 to TRBJ1-5, with TRBD1 as a possible D gene (6 bases). Sample: CD4+ Tregs sorted from blood. This receptor was identified in a human donor with alopecia areata. This CDR3 reads CASSYRDKAQPQHF. The CDR3 DNA is TGTGCCAGCAGCTACCGGGACAAGGCTCAGCCCCAGCATTTT.